One T cell receptor (beta chain) is described in this entry. Per the original methods: Estimates of nucleated cell counts were drawn from the amplification of reference gene primers. Sequencing used immunoSEQ multiplex PCR; TCRdb keeps in-frame clones, though not all of them. That table gives V, J and clone size, and the DNA gave D and trimming. The sample contains about 100,000 clones, about 90% of which appear only once. The data derive from a study of blood T cell repertoires in COVID-19. Study-level information: Donors in the United States, Italy and Spain gave samples during acute or convalescent COVID-19. PBMCs, B-cell-depleted T cells, or T cells provided the cDNA or gDNA that made up the material.

V lost 6 bases to trimming and J lost 6 bases; unmatched junction nucleotides: 10. The germline gives CDR1 MDHEN, CDR2 SYDVKM. The CDR3 length is 14 residues. The chain uses TRBV28 and TRBJ1-1; 7 bases are a match to TRBD1. The sequence was obtained from a man younger than 40 in a cohort sampled during active COVID-19. The sequenced sample consisted of peripheral blood. The CDR3 loop reads CASRSADRAPEAFF. The CDR3 DNA sequence: TGTGCCAGCAGGTCCGCCGACAGGGCCCCTGAAGCTTTCTTT. Supplemented by reference TRBV28 and TRBJ1-1, the full variable domain reads DVKVTQSSRYLVKRTGEKVFLECVQDMDHENMFWYRQDPGLGLRLIYFSYDVKMKEKGDIPEGYSVSREKKERFSLILESASTNQTSMYLCASRSADRAPEAFFGQGTRLTVV.